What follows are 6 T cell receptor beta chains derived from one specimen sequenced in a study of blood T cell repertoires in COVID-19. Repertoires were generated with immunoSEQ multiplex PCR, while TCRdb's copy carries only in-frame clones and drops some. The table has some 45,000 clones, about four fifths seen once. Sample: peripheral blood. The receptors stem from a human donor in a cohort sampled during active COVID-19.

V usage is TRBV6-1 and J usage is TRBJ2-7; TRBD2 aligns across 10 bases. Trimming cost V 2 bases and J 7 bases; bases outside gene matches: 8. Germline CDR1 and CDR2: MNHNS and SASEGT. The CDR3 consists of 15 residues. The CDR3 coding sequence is TGTGCCAGCAGTGAACCTAGCGGGAGTTTTTTTGAGCAGTACTTC. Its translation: CASSEPSGSFFEQYF.

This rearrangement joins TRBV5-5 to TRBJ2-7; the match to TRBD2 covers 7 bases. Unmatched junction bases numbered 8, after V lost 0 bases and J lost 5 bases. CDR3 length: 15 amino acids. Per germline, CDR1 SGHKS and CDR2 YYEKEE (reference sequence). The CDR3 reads CASSLEAGEWNEQYF. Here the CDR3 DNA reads TGTGCCAGCAGCTTGGAGGCGGGAGAATGGAACGAGCAGTACTTC.

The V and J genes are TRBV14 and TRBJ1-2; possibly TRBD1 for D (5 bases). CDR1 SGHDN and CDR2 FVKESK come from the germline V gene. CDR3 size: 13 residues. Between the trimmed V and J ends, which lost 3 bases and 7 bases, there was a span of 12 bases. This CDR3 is CASSQGRVAGYTF. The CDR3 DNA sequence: TGTGCCAGCAGCCAGGGCAGGGTGGCTGGCTACACCTTC.

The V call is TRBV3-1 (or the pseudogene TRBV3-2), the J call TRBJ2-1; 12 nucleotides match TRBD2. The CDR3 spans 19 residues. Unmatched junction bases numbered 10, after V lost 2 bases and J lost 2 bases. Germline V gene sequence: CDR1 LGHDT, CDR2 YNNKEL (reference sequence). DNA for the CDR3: TGTGCCAGCAGCCAACGGACTAGCGGGACCGTCACAACCTACAATGAGCAGTTCTTC. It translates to CASSQRTSGTVTTYNEQFF.

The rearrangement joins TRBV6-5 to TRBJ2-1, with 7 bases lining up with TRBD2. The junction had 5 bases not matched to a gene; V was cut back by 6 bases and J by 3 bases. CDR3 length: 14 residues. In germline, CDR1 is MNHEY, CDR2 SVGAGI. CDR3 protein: CASRKAGIYNEQFF. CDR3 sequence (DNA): TGTGCCAGCAGAAAAGCGGGGATCTACAATGAGCAGTTCTTC.

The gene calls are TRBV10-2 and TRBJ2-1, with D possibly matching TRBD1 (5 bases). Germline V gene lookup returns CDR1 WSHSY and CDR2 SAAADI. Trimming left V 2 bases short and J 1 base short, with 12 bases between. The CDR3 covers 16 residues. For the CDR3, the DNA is TGCGCCAGCAGTGAGGGGGCGGAGACGTCCTACAATGAGCAGTTCTTC. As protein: CASSEGAETSYNEQFF.